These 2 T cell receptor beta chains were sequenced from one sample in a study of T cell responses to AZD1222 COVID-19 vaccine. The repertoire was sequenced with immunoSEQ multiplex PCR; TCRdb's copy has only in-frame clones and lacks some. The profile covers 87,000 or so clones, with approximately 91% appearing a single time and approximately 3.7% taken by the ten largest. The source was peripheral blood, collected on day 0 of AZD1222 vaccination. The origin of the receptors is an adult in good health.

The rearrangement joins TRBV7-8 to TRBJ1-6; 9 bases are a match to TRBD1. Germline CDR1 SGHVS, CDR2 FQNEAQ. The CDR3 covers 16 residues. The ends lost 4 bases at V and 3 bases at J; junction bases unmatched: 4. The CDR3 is CASSSSDRGYNSPLHF. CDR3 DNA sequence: TGTGCCAGCAGCTCCTCGGACAGGGGCTATAATTCACCCCTCCACTTT.

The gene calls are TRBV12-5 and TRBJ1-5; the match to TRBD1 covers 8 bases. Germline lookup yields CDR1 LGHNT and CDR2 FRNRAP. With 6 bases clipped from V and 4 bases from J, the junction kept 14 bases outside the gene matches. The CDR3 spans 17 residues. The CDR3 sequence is CASGWTSDRDINQPQHF. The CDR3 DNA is TGTGCTAGTGGATGGACCTCGGACAGGGATATTAATCAGCCCCAGCATTTT.